This T cell receptor (beta chain) was identified in a study of control samples from healthy donors and cancer patients. Here immunoSEQ multiplex PCR was the method, and the copy in TCRdb shows in-frame clones only, minus some. The sample lists 120,000 or so clones, roughly nine tenths seen once, with roughly 43% in the top ten. This CDR3 is 13 amino acids long. V lost 1 base, J lost 2 bases, and 9 bases lay in between. Germline CDR1 SQVTM, CDR2 ANQGSEA. The sample taken for sequencing was blood. This chain connects TRBV29-1 to TRBJ2-7, with a possible D match to TRBD2 (5 bases). The clonotype was recovered from a man aged 45-65 years in good health. DNA of the CDR3: TGCAGCGTTGAAGCGAGCGGACCCTACGAGCAGTACTTC. The encoded protein is CSVEASGPYEQYF.